These 24 T cell receptor beta chains came from one sample sequenced in a study of T cells in narcolepsy. Profiling relied on immunoSEQ multiplex PCR, and the TCRdb table lists in-frame clones only, not all of them. The sample carries approximately 20,000 clones, about 92% recorded once. Specimen: CD45RA- memory CD4+ T cells from PBMCs. These receptors originate from a human donor with narcolepsy.

The chain joins TRBV7-3 to TRBJ2-3; D is tentatively TRBD1 or TRBD2 (6 bases each). Per germline, CDR1 SGHTA and CDR2 FQGTGA. The CDR3 consists of 14 residues. The germline V and J ends were trimmed by 5 bases and 6 bases, with 15 bases remaining between them. This chain's CDR3 is CASSQGRGSDTQYF. CDR3 nucleotide sequence: TGTGCCAGCAGCCAGGGGCGGGGATCGGATACGCAGTATTTT.

The CDR3 loop is CASSLGGRNTGELFF. CDR3 in DNA: TGTGCCAGCAGCTTAGGGGGACGGAACACCGGGGAGCTGTTTTTT. The chain combines TRBV11-3 with TRBJ2-2; TRBD1 or TRBD2 may be the D gene (5 bases each). The germline V gene encodes CDR1 SGHNT and CDR2 YENEEA. Trimming cost V 1 base and J 1 base, with 7 bases left between them. The CDR3 consists of 15 residues.

The chain couples TRBV21-1 to TRBJ1-5. TRBV21-1 is described as a pseudogene. This CDR3 is 16 amino acids long. The CDR3 is CASSRKPRGGYQPQHF. CDR3 in DNA: TGTGCCAGCAGCCGTAAACCACGGGGGGGCTATCAGCCCCAGCATTTT.

The chain employs TRBV11-3 and TRBJ2-7; 12 bases map to TRBD1. In germline, CDR1 is SGHNT, CDR2 YENEEA. The CDR3 covers 17 residues. V dropped 5 bases and J dropped 7; count of bases not matched to a gene: 15. This CDR3 reads CASSNTLQGQGANEQYF. The CDR3 region has the DNA TGTGCCAGCAGCAATACTCTTCAGGGACAGGGGGCGAATGAGCAGTACTTC.

This sequence joins TRBV29-1 and TRBJ2-5; TRBD1 matches at 7 bases. The DNA matches TRBJ2-7 better at its end, which makes the J call doubtful. Germline V gives CDR1 SQVTM, CDR2 ANQGSEA. The CDR3 is 13 residues long. The CDR3 protein is CSARTGPDYEQYF. The CDR3 DNA reads TGCAGCGCCAGGACAGGTCCCGACTACGAGCAGTACTTC.

The V call is TRBV18, the J call TRBJ1-5; D uncertain. This CDR3 is 14 amino acids long. Trimming stripped 3 bases from V and 2 bases from J, with 8 bases between. Germline V CDR1 and CDR2: KGHSH, LQKENI. This CDR3 is CASSPSAGNQPQHF. The DNA of the CDR3 is TGTGCCAGCTCACCGAGCGCGGGCAATCAGCCCCAGCATTTT.

The chain joins TRBV6-5 to TRBJ2-2; TRBD2 matches 11 bases. The CDR3 is made up of 16 amino acids. CDR1 MNHEY and CDR2 SVGAGI come from the germline V gene. Trimming took 4 bases from V and 5 from J; bases not matched to a gene: 6. CDR3 nucleotide sequence: TGTGCCAGCAGTTCCTTTAGCGGGAGGGATACCGGGGAGCTGTTTTTT. This codes for CASSSFSGRDTGELFF.

The V gene is TRBV7-8, the J gene TRBJ2-3; tentatively, D is TRBD2 (7 bases). This CDR3 spans 15 amino acids. The V end lost 2 bases, the J end lost 2 bases, and 11 bases lay between the germline ends. Germline CDR1 SGHVS, CDR2 FQNEAQ. The CDR3 reads CASSLRGGFTDTQYF. Written as DNA, the CDR3 is TGTGCCAGCAGCTTAAGGGGGGGTTTCACAGATACGCAGTATTTT. The variable domain in full, completed from reference TRBV7-8 and TRBJ2-3, reads GAGVSQSPRYKVAKRGQDVALRCDPISGHVSLFWYQQALGQGPEFLTYFQNEAQLDKSGLPSDRFFAERPEGSVSTLKIQRTQQEDSAVYLCASSLRGGFTDTQYFGPGTRLTVL.

The genes are TRBV10-3 and TRBJ2-3, with D possibly being TRBD2 (5 bases). This CDR3 comprises 14 residues. V lost 9 bases to trimming and J lost 3 bases, with 16 bases between them. CDR1 is ENHRY and CDR2 is SYGVKD in the germline V gene. CDR3 in amino acids: CAMKSGPGTDTQYF. The CDR3 DNA follows: TGTGCCATGAAGAGCGGACCGGGGACAGATACGCAGTATTTT.

The CDR3 protein is CASSHPRGAQGGYTF. DNA for the CDR3: TGCGCCAGCAGCCACCCCCGGGGGGCGCAGGGTGGCTACACCTTC. This chain joins TRBV4-1 and TRBJ1-2; D is possibly TRBD1 (6 bases). The V gene's germline CDR1 is MGHRA and CDR2 YSYEKL. Trimming took 3 bases from V and 7 from J, leaving 18 bases between them. This CDR3 is 15 amino acids long.

V gene TRBV5-6 combines with J gene TRBJ2-7; no firm D call. V dropped 4 bases and J dropped 5 bases, with 10 bases sitting between them. The CDR3 sequence is 12 residues long. Germline V lookup: CDR1 SGHDT, CDR2 YYEEEE. CDR3 region: CASSTSRNEQYF. CDR3 in DNA: TGTGCCAGCAGCACTTCTAGGAACGAGCAGTACTTC.

Only a few counts were recorded for this clone. CDR3: CASSEGGTVTYEQYF. The CDR3 coding sequence is TGTGCCAGCAGTGAAGGAGGGACAGTAACTTACGAGCAGTACTTC. The chain recombines TRBV6-1 with TRBJ2-7; 7 bases align to TRBD1. The CDR3 covers 15 residues. The germline V gene has CDR1 MNHNS and CDR2 SASEGT. V lost 1 base to trimming and J lost 4 bases; unmatched junction nucleotides: 7.

The rearrangement uses TRBV15 and TRBJ1-2; D is undetermined. The CDR3 spans 16 residues. Trimming pared 3 bases from V and 4 bases from J, leaving 18 bases between. Per germline, CDR1 LNHNV and CDR2 YYDKDF (reference sequence). CDR3: CATSSPSKSSFYGYTF. The CDR3 coding sequence is TGTGCCACCAGCAGCCCCTCCAAGTCTAGTTTCTATGGCTACACCTTC.

The J gene is TRBJ2-3, the V gene TRBV19; a weak D match, TRBD2 (6 bases). The CDR3 has 15 amino acids. Germline loops: CDR1 LNHDA, CDR2 SQIVND (reference sequence). V lost 6 bases and J lost 3, with 16 bases in between. CDR3 amino acids: CASRLGPSGTDTQYF. CDR3 DNA: TGTGCCAGTAGACTCGGACCGAGCGGGACAGATACGCAGTATTTT.

The rearrangement joins TRBV28 to TRBJ2-1; 15 bases align to TRBD2. The V segment lost 7 bases and the J segment 12 bases; nucleotides outside the gene matches: 10. This CDR3 contains 15 residues. The germline V gene has CDR1 MDHEN and CDR2 SYDVKM. Here the CDR3 reads CASTPGTSGRPSQFF. The CDR3 DNA is TGTGCCAGCACCCCCGGGACTAGCGGGAGGCCATCGCAGTTCTTC.

CDR3 DNA: TGTGCCAGCAGTTCACCGGGACAGTCCTACGAGCAGTACTTC. Protein sequence: CASSSPGQSYEQYF. This chain joins TRBV7-9 and TRBJ2-7, with 7 positions matching TRBD1. Looked up from germline, CDR1 is SEHNR and CDR2 is FQNEAQ (reference sequence). The trim removed 6 bases at V and 1 base at J, leaving 6 bases unmatched. The CDR3 consists of 14 residues.

This rearrangement joins TRBV7-9 to TRBJ2-5; D possibly matches TRBD1 or TRBD2 (6 bases each). The J call may be in error: the DNA end matches TRBJ2-7 better. CDR1 and CDR2 from the germline V gene are SEHNR and FQNEAQ (reference sequence). The CDR3 runs 14 residues. CDR3 coding DNA: TGTGCCAGCAGCTTACACGGGGGCCAAGACGAGCAGTACTTC. Translation gives CASSLHGGQDEQYF.

The chain has TRBV30 and TRBJ1-4, with D maybe TRBD1 (6 bases). The V end was cut by 1 base, the J end by 5 bases, with 20 bases between. CDR3 length equals 17 residues. Per germline, CDR1 GTSNPN and CDR2 SVGIG (reference sequence). The CDR3 region has the DNA TGTGCCTGGAGTGCCCCTCTATCCGGGACACCGAATGAAAAACTGTTTTTT. Encoded protein: CAWSAPLSGTPNEKLFF.

This clone was detected only once. This rearrangement joins TRBV14 to TRBJ1-1; weak D call: TRBD1 (6 bases). The germline CDR1 and CDR2 sequences are SGHDN and FVKESK. Trimming removed 1 base from V and 9 bases from J, with 15 bases in between. The CDR3 loop spans 14 amino acids. The CDR3 reads CASSQALSGVKAFF. The CDR3 DNA follows: TGTGCCAGCAGCCAAGCCCTCTCAGGGGTCAAAGCTTTCTTT. The full variable domain, in which reference TRBV14 and TRBJ1-1 provide the parts outside the CDR3, is EAGVTQFPSHSVIEKGQTVTLRCDPISGHDNLYWYRRVMGKEIKFLLHFVKESKQDESGMPNNRFLAERTGGTYSTLKVQPAELEDSGVYFCASSQALSGVKAFFGQGTRLTVV.

The chain has TRBV7-2 and TRBJ1-1; D perhaps matches TRBD1 (5 bases). V was cut by 2 bases and J by 7 bases, with 14 bases left in between. Germline-derived CDR1 and CDR2 are SGHTA and FQGNSA. This CDR3 contains 14 residues. The CDR3, as DNA: TGTGCCAGCAGCTTATACGGGGGTGGGGATGAAGCTTTCTTT. It translates to CASSLYGGGDEAFF.

The genes are TRBV10-3 and TRBJ1-2; D is unclear. Looked up from germline, CDR1 is ENHRY and CDR2 is SYGVKD. V shed 6 bases and J shed 0 bases, with 11 bases lying between them. The CDR3 consists of 14 residues. CDR3 sequence reads: CAISPAVTNYGYTF. In nucleotides, the CDR3 is TGTGCCATCAGCCCGGCCGTTACTAACTATGGCTACACCTTC.

The rearrangement joins TRBV5-4 to TRBJ2-7, with TRBD2 matching over 10 bases. With V trimmed by 4 bases and J by 5 bases, 18 bases remained unmatched. This CDR3 has 18 residues. Per the germline V gene, CDR1 is SGHNT and CDR2 is YYREEE (reference sequence). The chain's CDR3 is CASSPKEGSSGSINEQYF. The CDR3 DNA reads as TGTGCCAGCAGCCCCAAAGAAGGATCTAGCGGGAGTATTAACGAGCAGTACTTC.

The J gene is TRBJ2-3, the V gene TRBV10-3, with 9 bases lining up with TRBD1. This CDR3 is built from 14 residues. CDR1 and CDR2 (germline): ENHRY, SYGVKD. The V segment lost 11 bases and the J segment 4 bases; nucleotides outside the gene matches: 10. In nucleotides, the CDR3 is TGTGCCTCACGCCGGGACAGGGAGCCAGATACGCAGTATTTT. Translated, it gives CASRRDREPDTQYF.

The chain joins TRBV10-3 to TRBJ1-3, with D possibly TRBD1 on 5 matching bases. Trimming removed 6 bases from V and 0 bases from J, with 18 bases in between. Germline V gene data show CDR1 as ENHRY and CDR2 as SYGVKD. The length of the CDR3 is 17 residues. CDR3 sequence: CAIRPRDGRDSGNTIYF. The CDR3 DNA follows: TGTGCCATCAGACCCAGGGACGGTCGAGACTCTGGAAACACCATATATTTT.